The 15 T cell receptor beta chains presented below share a single source sample, sequenced in a study of T cells expressing NK-cell markers. One entry per CDR3 protein, without DNA, is what TCRdb gives after re-calling the 5' RACE reads. In all, the sample yields about 390,000 distinct CDR3 sequences. Specimen: blood T cells: a sorted CD56 or NKG2C T cell subset, CD4+ or CD8+ T cells, or bulk PBMC T cells (not recorded which). These receptors came from a woman aged 50 to 60 in good health.

The genes are TRBV15 and TRBJ2-6. Germline CDR1 reads LNHNV; CDR2 reads YYDKDF (reference sequence). The CDR3 runs 18 residues. CDR3 in amino acids: CATSRDKGRSSGANVLTF.

The chain's CDR3 is CASSNWGGFNEQYF. The rearrangement links TRBV3-1 to TRBJ2-7; TCRdb lists TRBD1, though no DNA is available to test this call. The CDR3 contains 14 residues. The germline V gene has CDR1 LGHDT and CDR2 YNNKEL (reference sequence).

The V and J genes are TRBV12-3 or TRBV12-4 and TRBJ2-7; without DNA, the TCRdb call of TRBD1 cannot be checked. The CDR3 length is 13 residues. This chain's CDR3 is CASWGQGVYEQYF.

CDR3 protein: CASSYDRVHGYTF. The chain employs TRBV12-3 or TRBV12-4 and TRBJ1-2; without DNA, the TCRdb call of TRBD1 cannot be checked. CDR3 size: 13 residues.

The CDR3 sequence: CASSSGGGQETQYF. The chain is built from TRBV11-3 and TRBJ2-5; there is no DNA to check the TCRdb D call of TRBD1. The CDR3 loop spans 14 amino acids. CDR1 SGHNT and CDR2 YENEEA come from the germline V gene.

The chain joins TRBV4-1 to TRBJ2-7. The V gene's germline CDR1 is MGHRA and CDR2 YSYEKL. CDR3 length: 14 amino acids. The CDR3 region is CASSLARGTYEQYF.

The chain couples TRBV19 to TRBJ2-1. This CDR3 is built from 17 residues. Germline-derived CDR1 and CDR2 are LNHDA and SQIVND (reference sequence). CDR3 protein: CASSIAPSGRPYNEQFF.

The chain joins TRBV5-5 to TRBJ2-1; TCRdb picks TRBD1, but there is no DNA to check that call. This CDR3 has 15 amino acids. CDR1 and CDR2 (germline): SGHKS, YYEKEE (reference sequence). Here the CDR3 reads CASSLGRGLYNEQFF.

This sequence joins TRBV24-1 and TRBJ2-2; TCRdb proposes TRBD1, but this gene call is untestable without DNA. The CDR3 totals 14 residues. Germline CDR1 is KGHDR and CDR2 is SFDVKD. The CDR3 sequence: CATSEVSRAGELFF.

V and J are TRBV5-1 and TRBJ2-2; TCRdb returns TRBD1, unconfirmable since there is no DNA. Germline V gene sequence: CDR1 SGHRS, CDR2 YFSETQ. The length of the CDR3 is 18 residues. The CDR3 is CASSWRGSAISGTGELFF.

The V and J genes are TRBV9 and TRBJ2-1; without DNA, the TCRdb call of TRBD2 cannot be checked. The germline CDR1 and CDR2 sequences are SGDLS and YYNGEE. The CDR3 is 16 amino acids. The CDR3: CASSVDLVISYTEQFF.

This rearrangement joins TRBV4-2 to TRBJ1-6; TCRdb's assignment of TRBD1 cannot be checked, as there is no DNA. The germline V gene has CDR1 LGHNA and CDR2 YNFKEQ. The CDR3 has 16 residues. CDR3 loop: CASSDRGGSGNSPLHF.

The genes are TRBV9 and TRBJ2-2; TCRdb calls TRBD2, which cannot be checked without DNA. Germline assignment: CDR1 SGDLS and CDR2 YYNGEE. CDR3 length: 16 residues. The CDR3: CASSAPREGNTGELFF.

This chain links TRBV24-1 with TRBJ2-2. Germline assignment: CDR1 KGHDR and CDR2 SFDVKD. The CDR3 has 15 residues. CDR3 sequence reads: CATSDLYSEHGELFF.

The rearrangement links TRBV7-9 to TRBJ2-5; TCRdb proposes TRBD1, but this gene call is untestable without DNA. This CDR3 region has 13 residues. Germline V gives CDR1 SEHNR, CDR2 FQNEAQ (reference sequence). CDR3 protein: CASSTGGSETQYF. The complete variable domain, with remaining parts taken from reference TRBV7-9 and TRBJ2-5, reads DTGVSQNPRHKITKRGQNVTFRCDPISEHNRLYWYRQTLGQGPEFLTYFQNEAQLEKSRLLSDRFSAERPKGSFSTLEIQRTEQGDSAMYLCASSTGGSETQYFGPGTRLLVL.